These 21 T cell receptor beta chains came from one sample sequenced in a study of CD8+CD57+ T cells in acquired aplastic anemia. Sequencing was done on patients that had shown CD8+CD57+ cell expansion by flow cytometry. CDR3 and TCR beta VDJ profiling relied on genomic DNA as the template. TCRdb used MiXCR to reprocess the reads, holding one entry per CDR3 protein. Of 190,000 or so distinct CDR3 sequences detected, roughly 50% appear once; the ten largest clones hold under 2%. Sequenced: sorted CD4+, CD8+, or CD8+CD57+ T cells (not recorded which) from PBMCs. These receptors originate from a human donor with aplastic anemia.

This rearrangement joins TRBV7-2 to TRBJ2-7, with TRBD2 identical over 8 bases. Germline trimming cut 5 bases from V and 6 bases from J; bases unmatched to any gene: 9. Germline V gene lookup returns CDR1 SGHTA and CDR2 FQGNSA. This CDR3 region has 14 residues. The CDR3 DNA sequence: TGTGCCAGCAGCCCATTTGCTCGGGGGGGCGAGCAGTACTTC. Protein sequence: CASSPFARGGEQYF.

The chain links TRBV19 to TRBJ1-2, with D unresolved. V was pared by 8 bases and J by 0 bases, with 4 bases between. CDR3 size: 11 residues. Germline V gives CDR1 LNHDA, CDR2 SQIVND (reference sequence). The CDR3 is CASGSNYGYTF. CDR3 coding DNA: TGTGCCAGTGGGTCTAACTATGGCTACACCTTC. The variable domain in full, completed from reference TRBV19 and TRBJ1-2, reads DGGITQSPKYLFRKEGQNVTLSCEQNLNHDAMYWYRQDPGQGLRLIYYSQIVNDFQKGDIAEGYSVSREKKESFPLTVTSAQKNPTAFYLCASGSNYGYTFGSGTRLTVV.

In this sample, this clonotype turned up a few times. The genes are TRBV25-1 and TRBJ2-7; 9 nucleotides match TRBD1. Germline lookup yields CDR1 MGHDK and CDR2 SYGVNS. The CDR3 contains 14 residues. V shed 2 bases, J shed 3 bases, and the junction held 2 bases outside the gene matches. The CDR3 bases are TGTGCCAGCAGTGAAGAGGGACAGGGCTACGAGCAGTACTTC. It specifies CASSEEGQGYEQYF.

The chain recombines TRBV29-1 with TRBJ1-2; D perhaps matches TRBD1 (6 bases). Between the trimmed V and J ends, which lost 4 bases and 2 bases, there was a span of 14 bases. The CDR3 is 14 amino acids. Per germline, CDR1 SQVTM and CDR2 ANQGSEA. The CDR3 nucleotides are TGCAGCGTTGCCCAACGGGGGCGAAACTATGGCTACACCTTC. It is translated as CSVAQRGRNYGYTF.

The chain employs TRBV20-1 and TRBJ2-1, with D possibly TRBD2 on 6 matching bases. This CDR3 spans 17 amino acids. V was shortened by 0 bases and J by 6 bases, with 21 bases between the two germline ends. CDR1 and CDR2 from the germline V gene are DFQATT and SNEGSKA (reference sequence). CDR3 loop: CSARDQGPRGARNEQFF. The CDR3 nucleotides are TGCAGTGCTAGAGATCAAGGGCCGCGCGGGGCTCGCAATGAGCAGTTCTTC.

The genes are TRBV10-3 and TRBJ2-3; 9 nucleotides match TRBD2. Germline-derived CDR1 and CDR2 are ENHRY and SYGVKD. The V segment lost 6 bases and the J segment 4 bases; nucleotides outside the gene matches: 8. The CDR3 spans 15 residues. The CDR3 protein is CAISEPGLAPDTQYF. Written as DNA, the CDR3 is TGTGCCATCAGCGAACCGGGACTAGCTCCAGATACGCAGTATTTT.

The J gene is TRBJ2-4, the V gene TRBV7-3, with no clear D. This CDR3 spans 13 amino acids. The V gene lost 1 base and the J gene lost 5 bases, with 6 bases spanning the gap. Looked up from germline, CDR1 is SGHTA and CDR2 is FQGTGA. The CDR3 DNA follows: TGTGCCAGCAGCTTAAACAGACAAAACATTCAGTACTTC. Amino acid sequence: CASSLNRQNIQYF.

Many counts were recorded for this clonotype. The rearrangement uses TRBV12-3 or TRBV12-4 and TRBJ2-7; perhaps TRBD1 as D (6 bases). Trimming removed 8 bases at V and 6 bases at J, with 14 bases between. The CDR3 runs to 12 residues. The CDR3 DNA sequence: TGTGCCAGCGGCAGGGGCGGAGTCGAGCAGTACTTC. This codes for CASGRGGVEQYF.

The J gene is TRBJ2-7, the V gene TRBV11-2; D is perhaps TRBD2 (6 bases). Germline CDR1 and CDR2: SGHAT and FQNNGV. There are 15 residues in the CDR3. Trimming cost V 3 bases and J 4 bases, with 16 bases left between them. CDR3 coding DNA: TGTGCCAGCAGCTTCAGGACCGCCGGAGGGTACGAGCAGTACTTC. Protein: CASSFRTAGGYEQYF. Filled out from reference TRBV11-2 and TRBJ2-7, the complete variable domain reads EAGVAQSPRYKIIEKRQSVAFWCNPISGHATLYWYQQILGQGPKLLIQFQNNGVVDDSQLPKDRFSAERLKGVDSTLKIQPAKLEDSAVYLCASSFRTAGGYEQYFGPGTRLTVT.

The chain is built from TRBV7-2 and TRBJ2-3; 15 bases map to TRBD2. This CDR3 has 15 amino acids. Looked up from germline, CDR1 is SGHTA and CDR2 is FQGNSA. Losses at the gene ends were 4 bases for V and 6 bases for J; bases not matched to a gene: 2. CDR3 nucleotides: TGTGCCAGCAGCTACGGACTAGCGGGAGGGGATACGCAGTATTTT. Translated, it gives CASSYGLAGGDTQYF.

J is TRBJ2-5 and V is TRBV7-6; 7 nucleotides align to TRBD2. The CDR3 loop spans 13 amino acids. Germline assignment: CDR1 SGHVS and CDR2 FNYEAQ. Germline trimming cut 7 bases from V and 4 bases from J; bases unmatched to any gene: 6. The CDR3 nucleotides read TGTGCCAGCACCAGGGTAGCGGGAGAGACCCAGTACTTC. It yields the protein CASTRVAGETQYF.

V usage is TRBV7-9 and J usage is TRBJ2-1; D unresolved. From germline, CDR1 is SEHNR and CDR2 FQNEAQ (reference sequence). V shed 0 bases and J shed 8 bases, with 8 bases lying between them. This CDR3 has 13 residues. In DNA form, the CDR3 reads TGTGCCAGCAGCTTAGCTGTGGTCCATGAGCAGTTCTTC. Translated: CASSLAVVHEQFF.

The chain recombines TRBV15 with TRBJ2-7; D is undetermined. Germline loops: CDR1 LNHNV, CDR2 YYDKDF (reference sequence). The CDR3 is 14 amino acids. The ends were cut back, 0 bases at V and 1 base at J, with 7 bases in the middle. The CDR3 sequence: CATSRDGSSYEQYF. CDR3 coding DNA: TGTGCCACCAGCAGAGATGGCAGTTCCTACGAGCAGTACTTC.

The J gene is TRBJ1-5, the V gene TRBV9; D remains unclear. The CDR3 runs to 12 residues. Trimming pared 0 bases from V and 7 bases from J, leaving 5 bases between. Germline lookup yields CDR1 SGDLS and CDR2 YYNGEE. CDR3 DNA: TGTGCCAGCAGCGTAGGTAACCAGCCCCAGCATTTT. Residues: CASSVGNQPQHF.

As concerns this clonotype: An end of the junction does not agree with germline; a read error may underlie this. V is TRBV25-1 and J is TRBJ2-7; D gene uncertain. This CDR3 region has 16 residues. CDR1 MGHDK and CDR2 SYGVNS come from the germline V gene. CDR3 residues: CASSPNRRPSSCEQYF. The CDR3 DNA reads as TGTGCCAGCAGTCCTAACAGAAGACCAAGCTCCTGCGAGCAGTACTTC.

The table lists this clonotype with a few counts. The chain couples TRBV15 to TRBJ2-7; 9 bases align to TRBD1. Per germline, CDR1 LNHNV and CDR2 YYDKDF (reference sequence). The CDR3 consists of 15 residues. J was trimmed by 1 base and V by 2 bases; bases with no gene match: 3. The CDR3 region is CATSRPGQGSYEQYF. CDR3 in DNA: TGTGCCACCAGCAGACCGGGACAGGGTTCCTACGAGCAGTACTTC.

This clonotype has only one observation. The DNA of the CDR3 is TGTGCCAGCAGCTCGCAGGGACAGCTCTATAATTCACCCCTCCACTTT. It yields the protein CASSSQGQLYNSPLHF. The chain couples TRBV7-8 to TRBJ1-6, with 7 bases lining up with TRBD1. The CDR3 has 16 residues. Germline CDR1 is SGHVS and CDR2 is FQNEAQ. V was pared by 4 bases and J by 3 bases, with 6 bases of the junction left unmatched.

This clonotype has only one observation. CDR3 amino acids: CASSQVRGRKDTDTQYF. The CDR3, as DNA: TGTGCCAGCAGCCAAGTCCGTGGCAGGAAGGACACAGATACGCAGTATTTT. This rearrangement joins TRBV4-2 to TRBJ2-3, with D hard to call. The V gene lost 1 base and the J gene lost 2 bases, with 16 bases spanning the gap. CDR1 is LGHNA, CDR2 YNFKEQ, per germline. This CDR3 is 17 amino acids long.

This clonotype was seen at least ten times. The gene calls are TRBV5-8 and TRBJ1-1, with D unclear. Germline V gene data show CDR1 as SGHTS and CDR2 as YDEGEE. The V end was cut by 0 bases, the J end by 4 bases, with 10 bases between. This CDR3 is 14 amino acids long. DNA for the CDR3: TGTGCCAGCAGCTTGGTAAGGATTCGCACTGAAGCTTTCTTT. Amino acid sequence: CASSLVRIRTEAFF.

This clonotype was observed a handful of times. The chain combines TRBV15 with TRBJ2-7, with TRBD1 matching over 7 bases. CDR1 and CDR2 from the germline V gene are LNHNV and YYDKDF (reference sequence). The CDR3 runs to 15 residues. The ends lost 3 bases at V and 3 bases at J; junction bases unmatched: 8. In DNA form, the CDR3 reads TGTGCCACCAGCAGGGAAGCAGGGGGAGTCTACGAGCAGTACTTC. Amino acid sequence: CATSREAGGVYEQYF.

The chain uses TRBV10-3 and TRBJ2-7; D gene uncertain. The CDR3 runs 11 residues. Germline-derived CDR1 and CDR2 are ENHRY and SYGVKD. The germline V and J ends were trimmed by 0 bases and 7 bases, with 4 bases remaining between them. CDR3 sequence reads: CAISESQEQYF. The DNA for the CDR3 is TGTGCCATCAGTGAGTCCCAGGAGCAGTACTTC.